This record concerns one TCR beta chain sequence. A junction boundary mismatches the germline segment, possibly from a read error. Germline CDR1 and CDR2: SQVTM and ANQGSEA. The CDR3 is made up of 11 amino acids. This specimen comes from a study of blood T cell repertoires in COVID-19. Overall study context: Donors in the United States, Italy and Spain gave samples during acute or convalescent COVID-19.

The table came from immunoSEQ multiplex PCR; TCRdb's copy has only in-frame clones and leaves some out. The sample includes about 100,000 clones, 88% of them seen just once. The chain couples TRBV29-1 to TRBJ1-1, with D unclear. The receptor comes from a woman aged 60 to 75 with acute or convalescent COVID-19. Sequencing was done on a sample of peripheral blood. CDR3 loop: CSGEPTVEAFF. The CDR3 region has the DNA TGCAGCGGTGAACCTACAGTTGAAGCTTTCTTT.